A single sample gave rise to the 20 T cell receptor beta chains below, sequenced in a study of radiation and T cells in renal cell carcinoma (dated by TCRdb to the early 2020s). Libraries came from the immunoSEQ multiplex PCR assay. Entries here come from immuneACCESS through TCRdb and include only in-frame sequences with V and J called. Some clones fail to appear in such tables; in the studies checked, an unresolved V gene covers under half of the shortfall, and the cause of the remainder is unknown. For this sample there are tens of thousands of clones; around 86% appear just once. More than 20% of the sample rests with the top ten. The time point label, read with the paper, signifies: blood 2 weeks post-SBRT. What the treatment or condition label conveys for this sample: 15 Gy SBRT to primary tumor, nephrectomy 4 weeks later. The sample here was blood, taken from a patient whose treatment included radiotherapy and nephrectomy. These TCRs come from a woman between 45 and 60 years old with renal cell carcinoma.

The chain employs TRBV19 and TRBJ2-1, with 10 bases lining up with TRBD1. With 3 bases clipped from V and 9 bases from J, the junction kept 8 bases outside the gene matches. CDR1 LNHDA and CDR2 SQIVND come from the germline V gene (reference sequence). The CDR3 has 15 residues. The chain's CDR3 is CASSIRQGAWGEQFF. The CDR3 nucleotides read TGTGCCAGTAGTATCCGACAGGGGGCCTGGGGTGAGCAGTTCTTC.

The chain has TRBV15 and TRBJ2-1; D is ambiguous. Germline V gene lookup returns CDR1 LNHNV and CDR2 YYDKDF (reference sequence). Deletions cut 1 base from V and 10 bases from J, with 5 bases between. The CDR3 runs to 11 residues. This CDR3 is CATSRVEEQFF. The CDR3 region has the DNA TGTGCCACCAGCAGAGTCGAGGAGCAGTTCTTC.

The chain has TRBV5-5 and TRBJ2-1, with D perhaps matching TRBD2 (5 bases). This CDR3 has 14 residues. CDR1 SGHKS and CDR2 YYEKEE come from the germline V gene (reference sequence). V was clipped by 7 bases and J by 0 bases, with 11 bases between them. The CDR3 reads CASGSVSSYNEQFF. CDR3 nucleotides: TGTGCCAGCGGGAGCGTAAGCTCCTACAATGAGCAGTTCTTC.

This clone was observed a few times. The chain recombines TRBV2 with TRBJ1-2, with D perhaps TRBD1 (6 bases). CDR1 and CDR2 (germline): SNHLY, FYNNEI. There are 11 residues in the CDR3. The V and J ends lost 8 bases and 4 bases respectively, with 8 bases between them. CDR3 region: CASGQIYGYTF. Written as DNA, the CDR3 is TGTGCCAGCGGACAGATCTATGGCTACACCTTC.

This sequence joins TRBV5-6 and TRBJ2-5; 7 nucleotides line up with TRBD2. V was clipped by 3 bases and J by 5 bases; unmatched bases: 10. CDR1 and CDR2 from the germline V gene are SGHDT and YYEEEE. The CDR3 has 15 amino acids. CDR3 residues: CASSSLAVLVETQYF. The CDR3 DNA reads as TGTGCCAGCAGCTCTCTAGCGGTCCTCGTCGAGACCCAGTACTTC.

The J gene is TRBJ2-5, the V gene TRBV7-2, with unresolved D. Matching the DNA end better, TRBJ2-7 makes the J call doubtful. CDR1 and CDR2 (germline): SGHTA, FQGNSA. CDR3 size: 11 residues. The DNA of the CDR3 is TGTGCCAGCAGCTTAGCGTTCGAGCAGTACTTC. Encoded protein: CASSLAFEQYF.

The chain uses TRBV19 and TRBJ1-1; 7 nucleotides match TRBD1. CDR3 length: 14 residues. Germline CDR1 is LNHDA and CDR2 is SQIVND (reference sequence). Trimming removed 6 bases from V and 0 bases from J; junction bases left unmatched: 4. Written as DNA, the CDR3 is TGTGCCAGTAGCATCACAGGGGTGAACACTGAAGCTTTCTTT. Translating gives CASSITGVNTEAFF.

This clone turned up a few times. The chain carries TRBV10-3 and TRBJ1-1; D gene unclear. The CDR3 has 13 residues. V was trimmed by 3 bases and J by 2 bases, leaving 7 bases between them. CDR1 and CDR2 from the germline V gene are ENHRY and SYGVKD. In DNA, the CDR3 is TGTGCCATCAGTGAAGGTTTTAACACTGAAGCTTTCTTT. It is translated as CAISEGFNTEAFF.

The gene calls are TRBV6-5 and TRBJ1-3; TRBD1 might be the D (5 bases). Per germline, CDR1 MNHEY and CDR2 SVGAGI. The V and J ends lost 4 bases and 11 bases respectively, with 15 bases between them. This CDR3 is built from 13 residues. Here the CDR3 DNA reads TGTGCCAGCAGTTCCGACACCCTGGGGGCCATATATTTT. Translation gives CASSSDTLGAIYF.

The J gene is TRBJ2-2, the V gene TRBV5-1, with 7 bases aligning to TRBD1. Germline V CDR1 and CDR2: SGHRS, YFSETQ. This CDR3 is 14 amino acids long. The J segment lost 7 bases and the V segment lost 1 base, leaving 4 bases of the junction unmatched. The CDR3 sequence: CASSLWDSHGELFF. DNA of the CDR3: TGCGCCAGCAGCTTGTGGGACAGTCACGGGGAGCTGTTTTTT.

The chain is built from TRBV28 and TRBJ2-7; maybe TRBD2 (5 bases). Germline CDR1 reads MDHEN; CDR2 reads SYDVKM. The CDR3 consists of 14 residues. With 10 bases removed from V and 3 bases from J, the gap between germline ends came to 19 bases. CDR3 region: CATDAGGSNYEQYF. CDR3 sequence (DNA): TGTGCCACCGACGCCGGAGGCTCCAACTACGAGCAGTACTTC.

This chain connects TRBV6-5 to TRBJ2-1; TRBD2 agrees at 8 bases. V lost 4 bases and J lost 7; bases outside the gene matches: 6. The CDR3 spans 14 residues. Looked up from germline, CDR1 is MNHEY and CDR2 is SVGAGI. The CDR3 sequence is CASSWSRGGNEQFF. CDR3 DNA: TGTGCCAGCAGTTGGAGTCGGGGGGGTAATGAGCAGTTCTTC.

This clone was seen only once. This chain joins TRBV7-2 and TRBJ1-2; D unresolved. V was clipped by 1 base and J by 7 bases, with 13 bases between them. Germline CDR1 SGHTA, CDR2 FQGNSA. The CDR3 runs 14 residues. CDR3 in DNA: TGTGCCAGCAGCTTAGAACTTTTAGAAGGTGGCTACACCTTC. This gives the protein CASSLELLEGGYTF.

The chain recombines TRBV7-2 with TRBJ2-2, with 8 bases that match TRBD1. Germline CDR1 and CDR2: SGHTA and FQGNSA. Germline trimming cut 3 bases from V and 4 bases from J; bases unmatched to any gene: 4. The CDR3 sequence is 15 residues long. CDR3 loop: CASSFRGRGTGELFF. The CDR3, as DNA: TGTGCCAGCAGCTTCAGGGGGCGCGGCACCGGGGAGCTGTTTTTT.

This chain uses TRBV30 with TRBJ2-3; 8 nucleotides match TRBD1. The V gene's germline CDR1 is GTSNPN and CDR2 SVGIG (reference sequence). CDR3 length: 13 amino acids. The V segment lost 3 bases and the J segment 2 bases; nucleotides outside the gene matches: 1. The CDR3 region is CAWRDRDTDTQYF. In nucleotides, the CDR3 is TGTGCCTGGAGGGACAGGGACACAGATACGCAGTATTTT.

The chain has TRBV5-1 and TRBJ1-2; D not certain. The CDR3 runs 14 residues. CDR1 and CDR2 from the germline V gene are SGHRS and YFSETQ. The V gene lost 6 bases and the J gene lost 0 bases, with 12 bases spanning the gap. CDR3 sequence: CASNLGRANYGYTF. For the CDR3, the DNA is TGCGCCAGCAATCTAGGTAGGGCTAACTATGGCTACACCTTC.

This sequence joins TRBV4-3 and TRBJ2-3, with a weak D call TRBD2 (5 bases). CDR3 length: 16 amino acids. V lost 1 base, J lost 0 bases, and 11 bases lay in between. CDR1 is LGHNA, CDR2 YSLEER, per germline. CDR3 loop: CASSQGTPGSTDTQYF. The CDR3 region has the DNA TGCGCCAGCAGCCAAGGGACCCCGGGAAGCACAGATACGCAGTATTTT.

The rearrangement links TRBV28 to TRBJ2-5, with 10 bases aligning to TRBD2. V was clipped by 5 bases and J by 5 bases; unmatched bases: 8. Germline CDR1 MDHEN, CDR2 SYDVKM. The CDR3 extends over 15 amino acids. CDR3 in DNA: TGTGCCAGCAGTCTAGCGGGGGAGGCGAGGGAGACCCAGTACTTC. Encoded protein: CASSLAGEARETQYF.

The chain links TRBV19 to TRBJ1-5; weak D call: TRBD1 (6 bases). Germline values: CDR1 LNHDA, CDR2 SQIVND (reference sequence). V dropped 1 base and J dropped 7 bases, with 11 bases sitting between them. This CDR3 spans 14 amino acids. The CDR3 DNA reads TGTGCCAGTAGTATAGTACAGGGCTTCCAGCCCCAGCATTTT. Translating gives CASSIVQGFQPQHF.

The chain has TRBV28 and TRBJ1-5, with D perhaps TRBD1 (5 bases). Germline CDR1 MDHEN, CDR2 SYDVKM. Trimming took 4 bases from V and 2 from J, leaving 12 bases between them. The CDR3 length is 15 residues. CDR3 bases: TGTGCCAGCAGTTCCTGGGGGGGTGGCAATCAGCCCCAGCATTTT. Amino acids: CASSSWGGGNQPQHF. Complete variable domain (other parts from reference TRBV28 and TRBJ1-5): DVKVTQSSRYLVKRTGEKVFLECVQDMDHENMFWYRQDPGLGLRLIYFSYDVKMKEKGDIPEGYSVSREKKERFSLILESASTNQTSMYLCASSSWGGGNQPQHFGDGTRLSIL.